The following is a T cell receptor beta chain sequence with its context. Its target is unknown. The data belong to a study of CD8+CD57+ T cells in acquired aplastic anemia. The wider study: CD4+ and CD8+ cells, once sorted, gave DNA averaging roughly 3 ug. Study results and limitations: For CD8+ Simpson's diversity, patients and controls showed no significant difference. Patients and controls turned out to have roughly 29 CD8+ CDR3 sequences in common.

Genomic DNA acted as the template from which TCR beta VDJ combination and CDR3 sequence profiling were carried out. TCRdb re-analysed the reads in MiXCR, keeping a single row per CDR3 protein. Of hundreds of thousands of distinct CDR3 sequences listed, 45% to 65% are singletons. Germline loops: CDR1 SNHLY, CDR2 FYNNEI. Deletions cut 5 bases from V and 3 bases from J, with 7 bases between. This CDR3 is 12 amino acids long. This receptor was taken from a human donor with severe aplastic anemia or a healthy control (not recorded which). V usage is TRBV2 and J usage is TRBJ2-5; D not resolved. The sample taken for sequencing was sorted CD4+, CD8+, or CD8+CD57+ T cells (not recorded which) from PBMCs. CDR3: CASSYAKETQYF. CDR3 sequence (DNA): TGTGCCAGCAGTTATGCCAAAGAGACCCAGTACTTC.